Listed below are T cell receptor beta chains from one sample, sequenced in a study of blood T cell repertoires in COVID-19. Clones were sequenced by immunoSEQ multiplex PCR, and TCRdb holds only the in-frame ones, with some missing. The sample lists some 270,000 clones; under 90% were seen once. The source material was PBMCs or T cells enriched from blood (not recorded which). These receptors were obtained from a woman between 55 and 75 years old who had recovered from COVID-19. The CDR3 runs from the conserved cysteine through the conserved F or W. A D gene is named only where the DNA matches it firmly.

j_gene: TRBJ2-5
d_gene: NA
v_gene: TRBV7-9
CDR3aa: CASRSPGDQETQYF

j_gene: TRBJ1-2
d_gene: NA
v_gene: TRBV20-1
CDR3aa: CSAGGQPGYTF

j_gene: TRBJ2-7
d_gene: NA
v_gene: TRBV2
CDR3aa: CASSREDYEQYF

j_gene: TRBJ1-1
d_gene: NA
v_gene: TRBV6-2/TRBV6-3
CDR3aa: CASSPLGAGMNTEAFF

j_gene: TRBJ1-5
d_gene: TRBD1
v_gene: TRBV29-1
CDR3aa: CSIKTGTGPNQPQHF

j_gene: TRBJ1-2
d_gene: NA
v_gene: TRBV28
CDR3aa: CASGGSTSRGYTF

j_gene: TRBJ1-2
d_gene: TRBD1
v_gene: TRBV30
CDR3aa: CAWRDRGRAYGYTF

j_gene: TRBJ2-5
d_gene: TRBD1
v_gene: TRBV28
CDR3aa: CATQTGVYQETQYF

j_gene: TRBJ1-2
d_gene: NA
v_gene: TRBV5-1
CDR3aa: CASSPGGTLYGYTF

j_gene: TRBJ2-5
d_gene: TRBD1
v_gene: TRBV19
CDR3aa: CASSGSPTGGLETQYF

j_gene: TRBJ2-7
d_gene: TRBD1
v_gene: TRBV7-9
CDR3aa: CASSASGGQPYEQYF

j_gene: TRBJ2-7
d_gene: NA
v_gene: TRBV5-5
CDR3aa: CASSLSSVYEQYF

j_gene: TRBJ2-1
d_gene: NA
v_gene: TRBV15
CDR3aa: CAIREESSYNEQFF

j_gene: TRBJ1-1
d_gene: TRBD1
v_gene: TRBV11-2
CDR3aa: CASSLRDRGEAFF

j_gene: TRBJ2-3
d_gene: NA
v_gene: TRBV28
CDR3aa: CASSPLGRQAQYF

j_gene: TRBJ2-7
d_gene: NA
v_gene: TRBV19
CDR3aa: CASNDGRSEQYF

j_gene: TRBJ2-2
d_gene: TRBD1
v_gene: TRBV5-6
CDR3aa: CASSLRQGAGELFF

j_gene: TRBJ1-5
d_gene: TRBD1
v_gene: TRBV9
CDR3aa: CASSGRGSDNQPQHF

j_gene: TRBJ2-1
d_gene: NA
v_gene: TRBV6-1
CDR3aa: CASSESITGKRTYNEQFF

j_gene: TRBJ1-1
d_gene: NA
v_gene: TRBV2
CDR3aa: CASSAGGGHHTEAFF

j_gene: TRBJ2-5
d_gene: NA
v_gene: TRBV21-1
CDR3aa: CASSPFFRGLKETQYF

j_gene: TRBJ1-3
d_gene: NA
v_gene: TRBV5-1
CDR3aa: CASSFTARVSGNTIYF